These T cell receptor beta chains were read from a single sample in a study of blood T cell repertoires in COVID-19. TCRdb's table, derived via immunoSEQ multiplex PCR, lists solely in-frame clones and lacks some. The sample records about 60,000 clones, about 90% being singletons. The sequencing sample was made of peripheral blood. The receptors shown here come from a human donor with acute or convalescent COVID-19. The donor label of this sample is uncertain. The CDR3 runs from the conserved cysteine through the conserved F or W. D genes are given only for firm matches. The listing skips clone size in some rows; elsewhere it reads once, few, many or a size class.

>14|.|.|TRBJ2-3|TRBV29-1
TGCAGCGTTGTTCGTTCTCCGGGGGCAGATACGCAGTATTTT
CSVVRSPGADTQYF
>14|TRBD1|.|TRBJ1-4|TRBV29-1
TGCAGCACTCGATCCGGGACAGATGCTGGGAAACTGTTTTTT
CSTRSGTDAGKLFF
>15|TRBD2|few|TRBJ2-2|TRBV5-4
TGTGCCAGCAGCCCACGGGAGGGGATCACCGGGGAGCTGTTTTTT
CASSPREGITGELFF
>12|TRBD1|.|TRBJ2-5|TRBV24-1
TGTGCCACCAGTGTCGACAGGGGGACCCAGTACTTC
CATSVDRGTQYF
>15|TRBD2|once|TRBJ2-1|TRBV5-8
TGTGCCAGCAGCTTGGAGAGCGGGGGGGCCCGCGAGCAGTTCTTC
CASSLESGGAREQFF
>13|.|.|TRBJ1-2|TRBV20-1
TGCAGTGCTAGTTCGGGGGGTGGGTATGGCTACACCTTC
CSASSGGGYGYTF
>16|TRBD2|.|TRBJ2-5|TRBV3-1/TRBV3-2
TGTGCCAGCAGCCAGAGACTAGCGGGGGGGACGGAGACCCAGTACTTC
CASSQRLAGGTETQYF
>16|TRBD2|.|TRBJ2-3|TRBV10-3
TGTGCCATCAGATCTACTAGCGGGGGGGGAACAGATACGCAGTATTTT
CAIRSTSGGGTDTQYF
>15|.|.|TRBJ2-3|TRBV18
TGTGCCAGCTCACCACCGTCCAGGCCCACAGATACGCAGTATTTT
CASSPPSRPTDTQYF
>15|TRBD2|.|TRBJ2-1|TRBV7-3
TGTGCCAGCAGCTTATCAGCGGGACGCTACAATGAGCAGTTCTTC
CASSLSAGRYNEQFF
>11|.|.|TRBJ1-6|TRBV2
TGTGCCAGCGGCGGGAATTCACCCCTCCACTTT
CASGGNSPLHF
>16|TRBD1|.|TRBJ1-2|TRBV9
TGTGCCAGCAGCGTAGACTCAGGGGGCAATGGCTATGGCTACACCTTC
CASSVDSGGNGYGYTF
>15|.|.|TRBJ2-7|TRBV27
TGTGCCAGCACCACCGCCCTCGGACAGTCCTACGAGCAGTACTTC
CASTTALGQSYEQYF
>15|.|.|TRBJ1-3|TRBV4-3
TGCGCCAGCAGCCAAGACAGAATCTCTGGAAACACCATATATTTT
CASSQDRISGNTIYF
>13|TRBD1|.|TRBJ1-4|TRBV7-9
TGTGCCAGCCAGACAGGGACTAATGAAAAACTGTTTTTT
CASQTGTNEKLFF
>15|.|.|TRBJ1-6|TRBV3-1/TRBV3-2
TGTGCCAGCAGCCAATCGGGGGGTCGGGGTTCACCCCTCCACTTT
CASSQSGGRGSPLHF
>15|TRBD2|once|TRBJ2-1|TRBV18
TGTGCCAGCTCACCGCTAGCGGTTTCCTACAATGAGCAGTTCTTC
CASSPLAVSYNEQFF
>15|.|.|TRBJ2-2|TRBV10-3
TGTGCCATCAGTGAATTTAGACAAGCCACCGGGGAGCTGTTTTTT
CAISEFRQATGELFF
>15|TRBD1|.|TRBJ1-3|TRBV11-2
TGTGCCAGCAGCGTACGGGGACAGGCGGAAAACACCATATATTTT
CASSVRGQAENTIYF
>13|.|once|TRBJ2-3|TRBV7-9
TGTGCCAGCACCACCGGAGGGACAGATACGCAGTATTTT
CASTTGGTDTQYF
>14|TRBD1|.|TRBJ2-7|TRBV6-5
TGTGCCAGCTGTAAACGGACAGGGGGCTACGAGCAGTACTTC
CASCKRTGGYEQYF
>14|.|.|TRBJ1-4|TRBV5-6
TGTGCCAGCAGGATAGGGGGAGCTAATGAAAAACTGTTTTTT
CASRIGGANEKLFF